Included here is one T cell receptor beta chain sequence, with context. This sample is part of a study of shared clonotypes between healthy human individuals. Profiling relied on immunoSEQ multiplex PCR, and the TCRdb table lists in-frame clones only, not all of them. The sample holds roughly 700,000 clones, roughly 70% seen once. This CDR3 region has 15 residues. V was cut by 2 bases and J by 1 base, with 11 bases left in between. Germline CDR1 and CDR2: MNHEY and SVGAGI. Input material: memory CD4+ T cells sorted from blood. As to subset: CD45RA-negative fraction. The rearrangement joins TRBV6-5 to TRBJ1-1; D is possibly TRBD1 (5 bases). The TCR comes from a woman aged 25 to 39 in good health. CDR3 bases: TGTGCCAGCAGTTACGGGACTTACTGGAACACTGAAGCTTTCTTT. The encoded protein is CASSYGTYWNTEAFF.